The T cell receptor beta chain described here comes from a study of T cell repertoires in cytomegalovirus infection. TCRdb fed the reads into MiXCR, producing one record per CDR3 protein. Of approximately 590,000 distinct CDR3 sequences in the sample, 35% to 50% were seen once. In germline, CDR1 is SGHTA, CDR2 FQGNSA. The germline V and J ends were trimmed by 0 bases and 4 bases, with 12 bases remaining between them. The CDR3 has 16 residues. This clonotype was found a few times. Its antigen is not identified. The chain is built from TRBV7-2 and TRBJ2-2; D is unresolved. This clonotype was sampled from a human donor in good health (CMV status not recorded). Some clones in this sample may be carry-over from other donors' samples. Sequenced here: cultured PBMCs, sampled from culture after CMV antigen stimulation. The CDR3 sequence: CASSLAPVWVTGELFF. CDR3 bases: TGTGCCAGCAGCTTAGCGCCCGTGTGGGTCACCGGGGAGCTGTTTTTT.